A single count supports the clone carrying this T cell receptor (beta chain). Researchers ran immunoSEQ v3.0 at survey level. TCRdb's copy holds only in-frame clones and misses some; the assay was immunoSEQ multiplex PCR. The sample lists some 35,000 clones; roughly 82% were seen once. CDR1 SGHAT and CDR2 FQNNGV come from the germline V gene. J lost 4 bases, V lost 1 base, and 7 bases had no gene match. The CDR3 sequence is 16 residues long. These data come from a study of long-term antiretroviral therapy in people with HIV. The sequences come from unsorted PBMCs, collected 0.6 years after starting antiretroviral therapy. The TCR comes from a young man with HIV. V and J are TRBV11-2 and TRBJ2-7, with 10 bases that match TRBD1. The CDR3 reads CASSLGQGANQYEQYF. DNA for the CDR3: TGTGCCAGCAGCTTAGGACAGGGGGCGAATCAGTACGAGCAGTACTTC.